Sequencing of this TCR beta chain was carried out in a study of OX40 agonist ivuxolimab in advanced cancers. Background on the study: Patients were infused with ivuxolimab every 2 weeks at 0.01 to 10 mg/kg.

The V and J ends lost 5 bases and 4 bases respectively, with 20 bases between them. Germline CDR1 is MNHEY and CDR2 is SMNVEV (reference sequence). The CDR3 is 16 residues long. A note on this clone: Its target is not known.

Patients who had autoimmune disease history or got systemic immunosuppression were left out. Generated by immunoSEQ multiplex PCR, the TCRdb table keeps only in-frame clones and is missing some. Of fewer than 80,000 clones in the sample, around 85% were seen once. Study-wide findings and caveats: CD8+ T cells (on average) carried more expanded clones than CD4+ T cells.

This sequence originates from an adult with an advanced solid tumor such as melanoma, head and neck, liver or kidney cancer. J is TRBJ1-2 and V is TRBV27; D possibly corresponds to TRBD1 (6 bases). Here the sequenced sample was CD4+ or CD8+ T cells sorted from blood, taken in a trial of the OX40 agonist ivuxolimab. In DNA, the CDR3 is TGTGCCAGCAGTATTAATCCGGGACACGGCATCTATGGCTACACCTTC. Its translation: CASSINPGHGIYGYTF.